Shown below are 32 T cell receptor beta chains from a single sample sequenced in a study of cytomegalovirus exposure and HLA in healthy donors. The PCR ran on 60 Vbeta and 13 Jbeta primers. Generated by immunoSEQ multiplex PCR, the TCRdb table keeps only in-frame clones and is missing some. Here the sample spans about 150,000 clones, about two thirds being singletons. Material: PBMCs. All receptors derive from a man under 40 in good health and CMV-seropositive.

J is TRBJ2-5 and V is TRBV7-9; 7 positions match TRBD2. Per germline, CDR1 SEHNR and CDR2 FQNEAQ (reference sequence). Unmatched junction bases numbered 10, after V lost 5 bases and J lost 1 base. The CDR3 sequence is 16 residues long. The CDR3 nucleotides read TGTGCCAGCAGCCCTGGGAGGGACTCGCCCCAAGAGACCCAGTACTTC. Its translation is CASSPGRDSPQETQYF.

This clone was observed a handful of times. V usage is TRBV5-1 and J usage is TRBJ2-2; no reliable D call. Trimming stripped 2 bases from V and 6 bases from J, with 5 bases between. Germline V lookup: CDR1 SGHRS, CDR2 YFSETQ. The CDR3 is 12 amino acids. CDR3 amino acids: CASSFIAGELFF. The CDR3 DNA is TGCGCCAGCAGCTTTATAGCCGGGGAGCTGTTTTTT. Using reference TRBV5-1 and TRBJ2-2 for the parts outside the CDR3, the full variable domain is KAGVTQTPRYLIKTRGQQVTLSCSPISGHRSVSWYQQTPGQGLQFLFEYFSETQRNKGNFPGRFSGRQFSNSRSEMNVSTLELGDSALYLCASSFIAGELFFGEGSRLTVL.

V gene TRBV30 combines with J gene TRBJ1-6; D is unresolved. With 0 bases removed from V and 0 bases from J, the gap between germline ends came to 6 bases. Germline lookup yields CDR1 GTSNPN and CDR2 SVGIG (reference sequence). The CDR3 is 15 residues long. The CDR3 here is CAWSVQSSYNSPLHF. The CDR3 DNA sequence: TGTGCCTGGAGTGTACAGAGCTCCTATAATTCACCCCTCCACTTT.

This rearrangement joins TRBV25-1 to TRBJ2-5, with 8 bases matching TRBD1. Trimming cost V 4 bases and J 5 bases; bases outside gene matches: 9. The CDR3 is 15 residues long. CDR1 is MGHDK, CDR2 SYGVNS, per germline. CDR3 sequence reads: CASSATGQGWETQYF. CDR3 in DNA: TGTGCCAGCAGTGCGACTGGACAGGGCTGGGAGACCCAGTACTTC. Supplemented by reference TRBV25-1 and TRBJ2-5, the full variable domain reads EADIYQTPRYLVIGTGKKITLECSQTMGHDKMYWYQQDPGMELHLIHYSYGVNSTEKGDLSSESTVSRIRTEHFPLTLESARPSHTSQYLCASSATGQGWETQYFGPGTRLLVL.

This rearrangement joins TRBV28 to TRBJ2-7; TRBD2 matches at 7 bases. This CDR3 is built from 15 residues. The junction had 9 bases not matched to a gene; V was cut back by 7 bases and J by 0 bases. From germline, CDR1 is MDHEN and CDR2 SYDVKM. CDR3 in amino acids: CASIGLRERSYEQYF. The CDR3, as DNA: TGTGCCAGCATTGGTTTGCGGGAGCGCTCCTACGAGCAGTACTTC.

This chain connects TRBV5-1 to TRBJ1-6; 7 bases fit TRBD1. The CDR3 spans 15 residues. Per the germline V gene, CDR1 is SGHRS and CDR2 is YFSETQ. The trim removed 4 bases at V and 13 bases at J, leaving 14 bases unmatched. The CDR3: CASSPYRGQEGPLHF. The CDR3 DNA sequence: TGCGCCAGCAGCCCATACAGAGGACAGGAGGGGCCCCTCCACTTT.

The chain couples TRBV2 to TRBJ2-7; 14 bases align to TRBD2. The CDR3 length is 17 residues. Losses at the gene ends were 8 bases for V and 3 bases for J; bases not matched to a gene: 12. CDR1 is SNHLY, CDR2 FYNNEI, per germline. The CDR3 sequence: CASQTGTSGSLGYEQYF. The CDR3, as DNA: TGTGCCAGCCAGACAGGGACTAGCGGGAGTCTCGGCTACGAGCAGTACTTC.

The chain combines TRBV28 with TRBJ1-4; 7 bases agree with TRBD1. Germline V lookup: CDR1 MDHEN, CDR2 SYDVKM. The CDR3 totals 15 residues. J gave up 4 bases and V 5 bases, and 7 bases lay outside the gene matches. This chain's CDR3 is CASSLRQGVNEKLFF. CDR3 DNA sequence: TGTGCCAGCAGTCTACGACAGGGAGTTAATGAAAAACTGTTTTTT.

The J gene is TRBJ1-4, the V gene TRBV6-5, with 9 bases lining up with TRBD1. V shed 5 bases, J shed 8 bases, and the junction held 9 bases outside the gene matches. CDR1 MNHEY and CDR2 SVGAGI come from the germline V gene. The CDR3 has 15 residues. DNA for the CDR3: TGTGCCAGCAGTATCCTGGGACAGGGCGGCGAAAAACTGTTTTTT. Amino acids: CASSILGQGGEKLFF.

The table lists this clone with a few counts. This chain uses TRBV27 with TRBJ1-1; tentative D call: TRBD1 (6 bases). Between the trimmed V and J ends, which lost 3 bases and 1 base, there was a span of 9 bases. The V gene's germline CDR1 is MNHEY and CDR2 SMNVEV (reference sequence). This CDR3 spans 14 amino acids. The CDR3 here is CASSLMTGNTEAFF. Written as DNA, the CDR3 is TGTGCCAGCAGTTTGATGACAGGGAACACTGAAGCTTTCTTT.

This clone was observed a single time. V gene TRBV19 combines with J gene TRBJ2-1, with 9 bases identical to TRBD1. Germline lookup yields CDR1 LNHDA and CDR2 SQIVND (reference sequence). This CDR3 spans 16 amino acids. Unmatched junction bases numbered 13, after V lost 7 bases and J lost 6 bases. The CDR3 loop reads CASKLRSTGGGNEQFF. CDR3 in DNA: TGTGCCAGTAAACTTCGGTCGACAGGGGGTGGCAATGAGCAGTTCTTC.

This clone was counted a few times. The chain joins TRBV9 to TRBJ2-7; 10 bases line up with TRBD2. Germline CDR1 SGDLS, CDR2 YYNGEE. The CDR3 consists of 14 residues. V dropped 4 bases and J dropped 3; count of bases not matched to a gene: 4. CDR3 coding DNA: TGTGCCAGCAGCAGCGGGAGGGCCTTCTACGAGCAGTACTTC. Translating it yields CASSSGRAFYEQYF.

The V call is TRBV2, the J call TRBJ2-1; 8 bases align to TRBD1. The CDR3 covers 15 residues. The germline V gene has CDR1 SNHLY and CDR2 FYNNEI. The V and J ends lost 6 bases and 1 base, in that order; junction bases with no gene match: 5. CDR3 residues: CASSKDRESYNEQFF. In nucleotides, the CDR3 is TGTGCCAGCAGCAAGGACAGGGAATCCTACAATGAGCAGTTCTTC.

CDR3 sequence reads: CASSHSKTGSLTDTQYF. The CDR3 DNA follows: TGCGCCAGCAGTCACTCAAAGACAGGGTCTTTGACAGATACGCAGTATTTT. V is TRBV5-1 and J is TRBJ2-3; 7 bases match TRBD1. CDR3 length: 17 amino acids. CDR1 is SGHRS, CDR2 YFSETQ, per germline. V shed 5 bases, J shed 3 bases, and the junction held 15 bases outside the gene matches.

The chain uses TRBV18 and TRBJ1-4; a weak D match, TRBD1 (6 bases). V lost 4 bases, J lost 2 bases, and 11 bases lay in between. The CDR3 has 15 amino acids. CDR1 and CDR2 from the germline V gene are KGHSH and LQKENI. Here the CDR3 DNA reads TGTGCCAGCTCACAGGGCCAGGGGACTAATGAAAAACTGTTTTTT. This translates into CASSQGQGTNEKLFF.

The chain recombines TRBV5-1 with TRBJ2-1; D ambiguous. Germline V gene data show CDR1 as SGHRS and CDR2 as YFSETQ. V was trimmed by 4 bases and J by 8 bases, leaving 13 bases between them. This CDR3 spans 13 amino acids. CDR3 DNA: TGCGCCAGCAGCCCTACAGACACGGATGAGCAGTTCTTC. Translated: CASSPTDTDEQFF.

This chain links TRBV2 with TRBJ2-1; 14 bases match TRBD2. Trimming took 6 bases from V and 2 from J; bases not matched to a gene: 9. The CDR3 has 18 amino acids. Germline V lookup: CDR1 SNHLY, CDR2 FYNNEI. CDR3 sequence (DNA): TGTGCCAGCAGAAGACATGGGACTAGCGGGAGTACCTACAATGAGCAGTTCTTC. Amino acid sequence: CASRRHGTSGSTYNEQFF.

This chain links TRBV9 with TRBJ2-2; D is ambiguous. The CDR3 runs 13 residues. The germline V gene has CDR1 SGDLS and CDR2 YYNGEE. The germline V and J ends were trimmed by 0 bases and 7 bases, with 7 bases remaining between them. The CDR3 loop reads CASSVASSGELFF. DNA of the CDR3: TGTGCCAGCAGCGTAGCGAGTAGCGGGGAGCTGTTTTTT.

This chain links TRBV6-5 with TRBJ1-1, with D perhaps TRBD1 (6 bases). The CDR3 consists of 13 residues. Per germline, CDR1 MNHEY and CDR2 SVGAGI. V was shortened by 5 bases and J by 5 bases, with 12 bases between the two germline ends. The CDR3 spells CASSPQQGTEAFF. The CDR3 DNA reads as TGTGCCAGCAGTCCCCAGCAGGGGACTGAAGCTTTCTTT.

The J gene is TRBJ1-2, the V gene TRBV7-9; 8 bases fit TRBD1. Germline CDR1 SEHNR, CDR2 FQNEAQ (reference sequence). This CDR3 has 15 amino acids. J was trimmed by 5 bases and V by 1 base; bases with no gene match: 6. The chain's CDR3 is CASSLEGQAYYGYTF. The DNA of the CDR3 is TGTGCCAGCAGCTTAGAGGGACAGGCATATTATGGCTACACCTTC.

This sequence joins TRBV27 and TRBJ2-7; TRBD1 agrees at 9 bases. The CDR3 sequence is 15 residues long. V lost 3 bases to trimming and J lost 1 base; unmatched junction nucleotides: 4. Germline CDR1 and CDR2: MNHEY and SMNVEV (reference sequence). CDR3 in amino acids: CASSFTGQGSYEQYF. For the CDR3, the DNA is TGTGCCAGCAGTTTTACGGGACAGGGTTCCTACGAGCAGTACTTC.

The rearrangement uses TRBV11-1 and TRBJ1-6; no clear D. This CDR3 comprises 13 residues. The germline V gene encodes CDR1 SGHAT and CDR2 FQDESV (reference sequence). Deletions cut 4 bases from V and 8 bases from J, with 9 bases between. The chain's CDR3 is CASSSRQDSPLHF. For the CDR3, the DNA is TGTGCCAGCAGCTCCAGACAAGATTCACCCCTCCACTTT. Together with reference TRBV11-1 and TRBJ1-6, the CDR3 gives the full variable domain: EAEVAQSPRYKITEKSQAVAFWCDPISGHATLYWYRQILGQGPELLVQFQDESVVDDSQLPKDRFSAERLKGVDSTLKIQPAELGDSAMYLCASSSRQDSPLHFGNGTRLTVT.

The sample holds a few counts of this clone. CDR3 coding DNA: TGTGCTAGTGGTTTTCTAGCGGGAGGGCATGATACGCAGTATTTT. Protein sequence: CASGFLAGGHDTQYF. This chain joins TRBV12-5 and TRBJ2-3, with 12 bases that match TRBD2. Germline assignment: CDR1 LGHNT and CDR2 FRNRAP. The CDR3 covers 15 residues. V lost 3 bases and J lost 6; bases outside the gene matches: 4. The variable domain in full, with the rest retrieved from reference TRBV12-5 and TRBJ2-3, is DARVTQTPRHKVTEMGQEVTMRCQPILGHNTVFWYRQTMMQGLELLAYFRNRAPLDDSGMPKDRFSAEMPDATLATLKIQPSEPRDSAVYFCASGFLAGGHDTQYFGPGTRLTVL.

The chain combines TRBV6-5 with TRBJ2-5; TRBD2 matches 7 bases. The V and J ends lost 6 bases and 4 bases, in that order; junction bases with no gene match: 11. The CDR3 length is 15 residues. Germline V gene lookup returns CDR1 MNHEY and CDR2 SVGAGI. The DNA for the CDR3 is TGTGCCAGCAGCCGCACTAGCGCGACGGGAGAGACCCAGTACTTC. This encodes CASSRTSATGETQYF.

This clone has more than one count but fewer than ten. The chain employs TRBV19 and TRBJ1-2; TRBD1 agrees at 8 bases. The CDR3 spans 13 residues. Germline V lookup: CDR1 LNHDA, CDR2 SQIVND (reference sequence). With V trimmed by 9 bases and J by 3 bases, 6 bases remained unmatched. CDR3 sequence reads: CASVSGQDYGYTF. CDR3 DNA sequence: TGTGCCAGCGTTTCGGGACAGGACTATGGCTACACCTTC.

This clone was counted between two and nine times. This chain connects TRBV28 to TRBJ2-7, with a possible D match to TRBD1 (6 bases). The CDR3 is 14 amino acids. Between the trimmed V and J ends, which lost 5 bases and 5 bases, there was a span of 16 bases. Germline V gene data show CDR1 as MDHEN and CDR2 as SYDVKM. The CDR3 is CASSMPGHPNEQYF. The CDR3 region has the DNA TGTGCCAGCAGTATGCCGGGACATCCCAACGAGCAGTACTTC.

This chain links TRBV27 with TRBJ1-5; D is unresolved. V dropped 3 bases and J dropped 3 bases, with 12 bases sitting between them. The CDR3 loop spans 15 amino acids. Germline V lookup: CDR1 MNHEY, CDR2 SMNVEV (reference sequence). The DNA of the CDR3 is TGTGCCAGCAGTTTCTCGCGGCCGATCAATCAGCCCCAGCATTTT. Protein: CASSFSRPINQPQHF.

This clone was seen just once. The J gene is TRBJ2-3, the V gene TRBV10-2, with a weak D call TRBD2 (6 bases). Per the germline V gene, CDR1 is WSHSY and CDR2 is SAAADI. V was shortened by 8 bases and J by 5 bases, with 32 bases between the two germline ends. CDR3 size: 19 residues. The CDR3 loop is CASPERRQGEKRAEDTQYF. The CDR3 nucleotides read TGCGCCAGCCCAGAACGCCGGCAGGGAGAAAAGCGGGCCGAAGATACGCAGTATTTT.

As concerns this clone: The junction shows a germline mismatch at one end, possibly a read error. This chain joins TRBV6-1 and TRBJ1-1, with D possibly matching TRBD1 (6 bases). In germline, CDR1 is MNHNS, CDR2 SASEGT. The CDR3 length is 15 residues. The CDR3 region is CASSLIQGGDTEVFF. The CDR3 region has the DNA TGTGCCAGCAGTCTTATACAGGGAGGGGACACTGAAGTTTTCTTT.

This clone was seen a handful of times. V and J are TRBV7-6 and TRBJ2-3; 10 positions match TRBD2. CDR1 SGHVS and CDR2 FNYEAQ come from the germline V gene. V lost 1 base, J lost 1 base, and 2 bases stayed unmatched. The CDR3 covers 16 residues. This CDR3 reads CASSLGTSGGTDTQYF. The CDR3 region has the DNA TGTGCCAGCAGCTTAGGGACTAGCGGTGGCACAGATACGCAGTATTTT.

J is TRBJ1-5 and V is TRBV6-5; the D gene is possibly TRBD1 (6 bases). Germline lookup yields CDR1 MNHEY and CDR2 SVGAGI. V dropped 5 bases and J dropped 7 bases, with 12 bases sitting between them. This CDR3 comprises 13 residues. The CDR3 reads CASSQGISQPQHF. Written as DNA, the CDR3 is TGTGCCAGCAGTCAGGGGATTTCGCAGCCCCAGCATTTT.

This sequence joins TRBV18 and TRBJ2-5, with TRBD2 as a possible D gene (5 bases). V was pared by 2 bases and J by 4 bases, with 17 bases between. The V gene's germline CDR1 is KGHSH and CDR2 LQKENI. The CDR3 extends over 16 amino acids. CDR3: CASSPGGLGGRETQYF. The CDR3 DNA reads as TGTGCCAGCTCACCAGGTGGGTTAGGAGGCCGAGAGACCCAGTACTTC.